The present entry profiles one TCR beta chain with its context. Its matching antigen is unknown. The CDR3 covers 14 residues. Trimming shortened V by 0 bases and J by 5 bases, and 10 bases separated the two germline ends. Germline V gene data show CDR1 as SEHNR and CDR2 as FQNEAQ (reference sequence). Treatment denoted: roughly 10-day PBMC culture with coronavirus spike peptide pools or control peptides (ViraFEST assay). This specimen comes from a study of vaccination and CD4 T cells after COVID-19. Sequence data for DNA of cultured CD4+ T cells were generated by the Oncomine TCR Beta short-read assay. MiXCR, run by TCRdb on the PCR reads, gives a single entry per CDR3 protein. The table records about 15,000 distinct CDR3 sequences, 65% to 85% of them present only once.

The V gene is TRBV7-9, the J gene TRBJ1-1; weak D call: TRBD1 (6 bases). This TCR was sampled from a human donor who had recovered from COVID-19. Sequenced: CD4+ T cells from blood, cultured in vitro. The CDR3 is CASSLARGRTEAFF. DNA of the CDR3: TGTGCCAGCAGCTTAGCCAGGGGAAGGACTGAAGCTTTCTTT.